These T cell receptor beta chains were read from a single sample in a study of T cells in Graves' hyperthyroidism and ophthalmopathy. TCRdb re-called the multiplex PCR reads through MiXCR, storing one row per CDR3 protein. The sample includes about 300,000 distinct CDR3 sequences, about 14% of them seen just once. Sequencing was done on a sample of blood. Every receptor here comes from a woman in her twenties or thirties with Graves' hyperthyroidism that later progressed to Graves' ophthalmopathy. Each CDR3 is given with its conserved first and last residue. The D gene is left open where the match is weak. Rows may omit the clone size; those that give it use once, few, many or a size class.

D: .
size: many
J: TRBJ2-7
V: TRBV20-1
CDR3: CSATPPEHYEQYF
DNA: TGCAGTGCTACACCCCCGGAGCACTACGAGCAGTACTTC

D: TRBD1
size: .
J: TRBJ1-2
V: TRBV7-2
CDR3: CASTPGGSYTF
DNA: TGTGCCAGCACCCCAGGGGGGAGCTACACCTTC

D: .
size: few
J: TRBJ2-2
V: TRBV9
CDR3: CASSVALSGAIEELFF
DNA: TGTGCCAGCAGCGTAGCTTTGAGTGGTGCCATTGAGGAGCTGTTTTTT

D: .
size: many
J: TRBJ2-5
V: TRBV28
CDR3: CASSLSQGSQYF
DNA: TGTGCCAGCAGTTTATCGCAGGGATCCCAGTACTTC

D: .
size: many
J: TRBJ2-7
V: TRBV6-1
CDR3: CASSVGAPYEQYF
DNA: TGTGCCAGCAGTGTTGGGGCTCCCTACGAGCAGTACTTC

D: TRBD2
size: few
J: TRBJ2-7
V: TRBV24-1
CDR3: CATSDSWTSHGGGQYF
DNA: TGTGCCACCAGTGATTCCTGGACGAGTCACGGGGGGGGGCAGTACTTC

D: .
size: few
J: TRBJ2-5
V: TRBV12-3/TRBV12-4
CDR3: CASSPPSPGTQYF
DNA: TGTGCCAGCAGCCCCCCCTCCCCTGGGACCCAGTACTTC

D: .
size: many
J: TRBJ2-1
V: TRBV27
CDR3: CASSAFGAGEQFF
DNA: TGTGCCAGCTCGGCCTTTGGGGCGGGTGAGCAGTTCTTC

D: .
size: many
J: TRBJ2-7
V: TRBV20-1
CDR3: CSARDRPLYEQYF
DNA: TGCAGTGCTAGAGACAGGCCTCTCTACGAGCAGTACTTC

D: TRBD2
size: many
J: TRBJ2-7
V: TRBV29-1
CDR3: CSAVSALAGTYEQYF
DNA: TGCAGCGCTGTCTCGGCGTTAGCGGGAACCTACGAGCAGTACTTC

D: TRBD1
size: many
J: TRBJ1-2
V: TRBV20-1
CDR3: CSTSTGQGYGYTF
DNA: TGCAGTACATCCACCGGACAGGGCTATGGCTACACCTTC

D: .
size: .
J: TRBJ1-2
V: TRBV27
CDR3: CASSPQTEGALGYTF
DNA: TGTGCCAGCAGTCCGCAGACAGAGGGCGCACTTGGCTACACCTTC

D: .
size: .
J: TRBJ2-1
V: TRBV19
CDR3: CASSIGAGGFYNEQFF
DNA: TGTGCCAGTAGTATAGGAGCTGGGGGCTTCTACAATGAGCAGTTCTTC

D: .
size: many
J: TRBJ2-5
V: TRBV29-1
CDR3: CSVEIRDEQETQYF
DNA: TGCAGCGTTGAAATTCGGGACGAACAAGAGACCCAGTACTTC

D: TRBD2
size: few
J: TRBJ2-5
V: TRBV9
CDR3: CASNGRGSLGETQYF
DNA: TGTGCCAGCAATGGCCGCGGGAGTTTGGGGGAGACCCAGTACTTC

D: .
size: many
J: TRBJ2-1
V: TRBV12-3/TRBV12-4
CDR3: CASSWLRENEQFF
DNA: TGTGCCAGCAGTTGGCTCCGAGAAAATGAGCAGTTCTTC

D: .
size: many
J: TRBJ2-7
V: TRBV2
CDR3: CASSVTGYGEQYF
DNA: TGTGCCAGCAGTGTAACAGGGTACGGCGAGCAGTACTTC

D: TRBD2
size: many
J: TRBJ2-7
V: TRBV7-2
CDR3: CASSWTSGGGEQYF
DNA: TGTGCCAGCAGCTGGACTAGCGGAGGCGGGGAGCAGTACTTC

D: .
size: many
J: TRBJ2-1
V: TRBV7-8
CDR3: CASSLPLGHEQFF
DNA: TGTGCCAGCAGCTTACCCCTAGGACATGAGCAGTTCTTC

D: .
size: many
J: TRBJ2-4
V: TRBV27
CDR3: CASSLGAVTKNIQYF
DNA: TGTGCCAGCAGCTTGGGGGCCGTTACCAAAAACATTCAGTACTTC

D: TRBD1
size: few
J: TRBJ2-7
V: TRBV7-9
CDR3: CASSRDSLSYEQYF
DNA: TGTGCCAGCAGTAGGGACAGTCTTTCCTACGAGCAGTACTTC

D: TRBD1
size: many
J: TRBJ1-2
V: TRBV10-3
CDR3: CAISPETGLGYGYTF
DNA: TGTGCCATCAGTCCGGAGACAGGGTTAGGTTATGGCTACACCTTC

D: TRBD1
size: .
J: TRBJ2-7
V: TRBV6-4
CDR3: CARIRDRDNEQYF
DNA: TGTGCCAGGATCCGGGACAGGGACAACGAGCAGTACTTC

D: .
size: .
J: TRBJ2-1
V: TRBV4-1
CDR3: CASSQRDRVTGSEQFF
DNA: TGCGCCAGCAGCCAACGAGACCGCGTTACGGGGAGTGAGCAGTTCTTC

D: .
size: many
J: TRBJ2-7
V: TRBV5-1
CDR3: CASSLEQVTYEQYF
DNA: TGCGCCAGCAGCTTGGAACAGGTAACGTACGAGCAGTACTTC

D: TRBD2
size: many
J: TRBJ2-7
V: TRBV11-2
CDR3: CASSPPRSGRVNEQYF
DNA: TGTGCCAGCAGCCCCCCGAGAAGCGGGAGGGTCAACGAGCAGTACTTC

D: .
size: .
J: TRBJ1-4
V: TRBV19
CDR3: CASSGGGSEKLFF
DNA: TGTGCCAGTAGTGGGGGCGGTTCCGAAAAACTGTTTTTT

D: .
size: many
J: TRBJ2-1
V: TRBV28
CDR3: CASSPRTGSHEQFF
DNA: TGTGCCAGCAGCCCCAGAACGGGGTCCCATGAGCAGTTCTTC

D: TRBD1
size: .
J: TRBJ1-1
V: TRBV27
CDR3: CTSRPTGGTEAFF
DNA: TGTACCAGCAGACCGACAGGGGGAACTGAAGCTTTCTTT

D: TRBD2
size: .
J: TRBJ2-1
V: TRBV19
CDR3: CASKAGTSGRVGWNEQFF
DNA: TGTGCCAGTAAAGCCGGGACTAGCGGGAGGGTCGGTTGGAATGAGCAGTTCTTC

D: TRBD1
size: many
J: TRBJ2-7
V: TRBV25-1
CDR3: CASSADRVTYEQYF
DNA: TGTGCCAGCAGTGCGGACAGGGTAACATACGAGCAGTACTTC

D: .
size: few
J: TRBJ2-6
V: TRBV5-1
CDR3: CASSLMTVDSGANVLTF
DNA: TGCGCCAGCAGCTTGATGACTGTAGACTCTGGGGCCAACGTCCTGACTTTC

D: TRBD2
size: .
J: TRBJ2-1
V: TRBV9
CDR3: CASAPSGVTYNEQFF
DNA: TGTGCCAGCGCTCCTAGCGGCGTAACCTACAATGAGCAGTTCTTC

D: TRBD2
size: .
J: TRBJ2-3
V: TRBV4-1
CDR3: CASSQGFVIGLAGSTDTQYF
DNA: TGCGCCAGCAGCCAAGGGTTTGTTATCGGGCTAGCGGGGTCCACAGATACGCAGTATTTT

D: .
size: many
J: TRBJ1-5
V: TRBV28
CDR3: CASRIGWDLQPQHF
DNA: TGTGCCAGCAGGATCGGATGGGATCTTCAGCCCCAGCATTTT

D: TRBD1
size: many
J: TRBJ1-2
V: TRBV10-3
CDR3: CAIRGQGGDGYTF
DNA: TGTGCCATCAGAGGACAGGGGGGGGATGGCTACACCTTC

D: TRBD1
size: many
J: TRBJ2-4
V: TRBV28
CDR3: CASSSRDRGDIQYF
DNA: TGTGCCAGCAGTTCCCGGGACAGGGGGGACATTCAGTACTTC

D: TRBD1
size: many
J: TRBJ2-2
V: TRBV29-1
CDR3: CSVSGTGSGGELFF
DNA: TGCAGCGTGTCCGGGACAGGGTCGGGCGGGGAGCTGTTTTTT

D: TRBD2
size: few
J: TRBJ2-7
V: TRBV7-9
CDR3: CASSLSGRPTEQYF
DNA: TGTGCCAGCAGCTTAAGCGGGAGGCCTACGGAGCAGTACTTC

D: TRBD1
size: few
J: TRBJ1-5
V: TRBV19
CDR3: CASSIRDSPNQPQHF
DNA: TGTGCCAGTAGTATACGGGACAGCCCCAATCAGCCCCAGCATTTT

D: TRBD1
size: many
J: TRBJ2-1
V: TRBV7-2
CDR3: CASSSPNTGGNEQFF
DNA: TGTGCCAGCAGCTCTCCAAATACAGGGGGCAATGAGCAGTTCTTC

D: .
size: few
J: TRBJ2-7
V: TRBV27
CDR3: CASSLTAFNSYEQYF
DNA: TGTGCCAGCAGTTTGACGGCATTTAATTCCTACGAGCAGTACTTC

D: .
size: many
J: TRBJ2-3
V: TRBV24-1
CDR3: CATSEPRGADTQYF
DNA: TGTGCCACCAGCGAACCCAGGGGCGCAGATACGCAGTATTTT

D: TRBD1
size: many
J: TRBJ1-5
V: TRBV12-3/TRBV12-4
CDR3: CASSLGQGSNNQPQHF
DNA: TGTGCCAGCAGTTTAGGACAGGGGAGTAACAATCAGCCCCAGCATTTT

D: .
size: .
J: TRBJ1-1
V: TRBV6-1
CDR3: CTSSLIMNTEAFF
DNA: TGTACCAGCAGTTTAATAATGAACACTGAAGCTTTCTTT